These T cell receptor beta chains were read from a single sample in a study of blood T cell repertoires in COVID-19. The data were produced by immunoSEQ multiplex PCR, yet TCRdb's version contains in-frame clones alone and is incomplete. The sample yields more than 300,000 clones, 80% to 90% seen once. The source material was peripheral blood. The receptors come from a woman between 25 and 40 years old with COVID-19, enrolled during active disease. Both conserved end residues are part of each CDR3. The order of the fields is V gene, J gene, clone size, D gene, CDR3 length, CDR3 protein, CDR3 DNA. A D gene is named only where the DNA matches it firmly. The size of a clone is reported for some rows only, either as once, few or many, or as a class for expanded clones.

V: TRBV5-1
J: TRBJ2-3
size: .
D: .
length: 11
CDR3: CASSYRDTQYF
DNA: TGCGCCAGCAGCTATAGAGATACGCAGTATTTT

V: TRBV6-5
J: TRBJ1-2
size: .
D: .
length: 15
CDR3: CASSYSAGANYGYTF
DNA: TGTGCCAGCAGTTACTCGGCAGGGGCTAACTATGGCTACACCTTC

V: TRBV19
J: TRBJ2-2
size: .
D: .
length: 12
CDR3: CASSINGGELFF
DNA: TGTGCCAGTAGTATTAACGGCGGGGAGCTGTTTTTT

V: TRBV7-9
J: TRBJ2-2
size: .
D: .
length: 13
CDR3: CASSLGGTGELFF
DNA: TGTGCCAGCAGCTTAGGCGGAACCGGGGAGCTGTTTTTT

V: TRBV19
J: TRBJ1-2
size: .
D: TRBD1
length: 14
CDR3: CASSTTGTGGDYTF
DNA: TGTGCCAGTAGTACCACCGGGACAGGGGGCGACTACACCTTC

V: TRBV2
J: TRBJ1-4
size: few
D: TRBD1
length: 17
CDR3: CASNSRDRGPSNEKLFF
DNA: TGTGCCAGCAACTCCCGGGACAGGGGGCCGTCTAATGAAAAACTGTTTTTT

V: TRBV2
J: TRBJ1-2
size: few
D: .
length: 14
CDR3: CASSVDRPNYGYTF
DNA: TGTGCCAGCAGTGTTGACAGACCTAACTATGGCTACACCTTC

V: TRBV27
J: TRBJ1-6
size: .
D: TRBD1
length: 15
CDR3: CASSLVGQGNSPLHF
DNA: TGTGCCAGCAGTTTAGTGGGACAGGGGAATTCACCCCTCCACTTT

V: TRBV4-1
J: TRBJ2-5
size: .
D: TRBD2
length: 16
CDR3: CASSQILAGVGETQYF
DNA: TGCGCCAGCAGCCAAATACTAGCGGGAGTAGGAGAGACCCAGTACTTC

V: TRBV10-1
J: TRBJ1-2
size: once
D: .
length: 15
CDR3: CASSESIGPGKGYTF
DNA: TGCGCCAGCAGTGAGTCGATTGGGCCAGGAAAAGGCTACACCTTC

V: TRBV28
J: TRBJ2-1
size: .
D: .
length: 14
CDR3: CASSTRRGMGEQFF
DNA: TGTGCCAGCAGTACCCGGCGGGGAATGGGTGAGCAGTTCTTC

V: TRBV5-4
J: TRBJ2-3
size: .
D: .
length: 14
CDR3: CAGEDSSSTDTQYF
DNA: TGTGCCGGCGAGGACAGTTCTAGCACAGATACGCAGTATTTT

V: TRBV5-4
J: TRBJ2-2
size: .
D: .
length: 15
CDR3: CASGTGGYNTGELFF
DNA: TGTGCCAGCGGGACGGGGGGCTATAACACCGGGGAGCTGTTTTTT

V: TRBV5-4
J: TRBJ1-6
size: .
D: .
length: 15
CDR3: CASSFRGSYNSPLHF
DNA: TGTGCCAGCAGCTTTAGGGGTTCCTATAATTCACCCCTCCACTTT

V: TRBV28
J: TRBJ1-2
size: once
D: TRBD1
length: 13
CDR3: CASSSTGAYGYTF
DNA: TGTGCCAGCAGTTCGACAGGGGCCTATGGCTACACCTTC

V: TRBV4-3
J: TRBJ1-5
size: .
D: TRBD1
length: 14
CDR3: CASSQETGSQPQHF
DNA: TGCGCCAGCAGCCAAGAGACAGGGAGTCAGCCCCAGCATTTT

V: TRBV5-1
J: TRBJ2-1
size: .
D: TRBD2
length: 15
CDR3: CASSSGTSGYNEQFF
DNA: TGCGCCAGCAGCAGCGGGACTAGCGGTTACAATGAGCAGTTCTTC

V: TRBV2
J: TRBJ2-3
size: .
D: .
length: 12
CDR3: CASSSQGDTQYF
DNA: TGTGCCAGCAGTTCACAGGGAGATACGCAGTATTTT

V: TRBV7-9
J: TRBJ2-1
size: .
D: TRBD2
length: 15
CDR3: CASSRFLADYNEQFF
DNA: TGTGCCAGCAGCCGTTTCCTAGCGGACTACAATGAGCAGTTCTTC

V: TRBV18
J: TRBJ2-7
size: .
D: .
length: 12
CDR3: CASSPGQNEQYF
DNA: TGTGCCAGCTCACCTGGACAGAACGAGCAGTACTTC

V: TRBV21-1
J: TRBJ2-7
size: once
D: .
length: 17
CDR3: CASSKALGFREFHEQYF
DNA: TGTGCCAGCAGCAAAGCGCTGGGGTTCCGGGAATTTCACGAGCAGTACTTC

V: TRBV21-1
J: TRBJ2-7
size: .
D: .
length: 12
CDR3: CASSLSSYEQYF
DNA: TGTGCCAGCAGCCTCAGCTCCTACGAGCAGTACTTC

V: TRBV10-1
J: TRBJ2-7
size: .
D: TRBD2
length: 15
CDR3: CASSIGGGPAYEQYF
DNA: TGCGCCAGCAGTATCGGGGGGGGACCCGCCTACGAGCAGTACTTC

V: TRBV15
J: TRBJ2-7
size: few
D: .
length: 14
CDR3: CATSRDPHSYEQYF
DNA: TGTGCCACCAGCAGAGATCCCCACTCCTACGAGCAGTACTTC

V: TRBV19
J: TRBJ2-7
size: .
D: TRBD2
length: 13
CDR3: CASSPTAGYEQYF
DNA: TGTGCCAGTAGCCCTACAGCGGGGTACGAGCAGTACTTC

V: TRBV11-2
J: TRBJ2-7
size: .
D: TRBD1
length: 14
CDR3: CASSFNRGSYEQYF
DNA: TGTGCCAGCAGCTTTAACAGGGGCTCCTACGAGCAGTACTTC

V: TRBV28
J: TRBJ2-7
size: .
D: .
length: 14
CDR3: CASSLSFQAAEQYF
DNA: TGTGCCAGCAGTTTATCCTTCCAGGCAGCCGAGCAGTACTTC

V: TRBV10-2
J: TRBJ1-2
size: .
D: .
length: 19
CDR3: CASSGVNERARGYDYGYTF
DNA: TGCGCCAGCAGTGGGGTTAACGAGCGTGCCAGGGGATACGACTATGGCTACACCTTC

V: TRBV5-5
J: TRBJ2-3
size: .
D: .
length: 13
CDR3: CASSWEWTDTQYF
DNA: TGTGCCAGCAGCTGGGAGTGGACAGATACGCAGTATTTT

V: TRBV19
J: TRBJ2-7
size: .
D: TRBD1
length: 15
CDR3: CASSRGQGASHEQYF
DNA: TGTGCCAGTAGTAGAGGACAGGGGGCGTCACACGAGCAGTACTTC

V: TRBV5-1
J: TRBJ2-7
size: .
D: TRBD2
length: 18
CDR3: CASSLGQGLAGGYYEQYF
DNA: TGCGCCAGCAGCTTGGGCCAGGGTTTAGCGGGAGGATACTACGAGCAGTACTTC

V: TRBV24-1
J: TRBJ2-4
size: .
D: TRBD2
length: 15
CDR3: CATSDPLAGVNIQYF
DNA: TGTGCCACCAGTGACCCACTAGCGGGAGTGAACATTCAGTACTTC

V: TRBV4-1
J: TRBJ1-1
size: once
D: .
length: 14
CDR3: CASSPREQNTEAFF
DNA: TGCGCCAGCAGCCCCCGGGAACAGAACACTGAAGCTTTCTTT

V: TRBV10-3
J: TRBJ2-2
size: once
D: .
length: 13
CDR3: CAIRREVIGELFF
DNA: TGTGCCATCAGACGGGAAGTGATCGGGGAGCTGTTTTTT

V: TRBV29-1
J: TRBJ2-7
size: .
D: .
length: 12
CDR3: CSASGQLHEQYF
DNA: TGCAGCGCCTCCGGACAGCTCCACGAGCAGTACTTC

V: TRBV28
J: TRBJ2-5
size: .
D: .
length: 11
CDR3: CASTDQETQYF
DNA: TGTGCCAGCACCGACCAAGAGACCCAGTACTTC

V: TRBV7-9
J: TRBJ2-3
size: .
D: .
length: 14
CDR3: CASSLSGFTDTQYF
DNA: TGTGCCAGCAGCTTAAGTGGCTTCACAGATACGCAGTATTTT

V: TRBV5-1
J: TRBJ2-5
size: .
D: TRBD2
length: 16
CDR3: CASSLGLAGGQETQYF
DNA: TGCGCCAGCAGCTTGGGACTAGCGGGAGGTCAAGAGACCCAGTACTTC

V: TRBV11-2
J: TRBJ2-6
size: .
D: TRBD1
length: 17
CDR3: CASSWDLTGRRANVLTF
DNA: TGTGCCAGCAGCTGGGACCTGACAGGGAGAAGGGCCAACGTCCTGACTTTC

V: TRBV15
J: TRBJ2-7
size: .
D: TRBD2
length: 14
CDR3: CATSRRESFYEQYF
DNA: TGTGCCACCAGCAGGCGGGAGAGCTTCTACGAGCAGTACTTC

V: TRBV10-3
J: TRBJ1-2
size: .
D: TRBD1
length: 15
CDR3: CAISQTGGAGYGYTF
DNA: TGTGCCATCAGCCAGACAGGGGGCGCGGGCTATGGCTACACCTTC

V: TRBV24-1
J: TRBJ1-4
size: once
D: TRBD1
length: 15
CDR3: CATSDPGQGDEKLFF
DNA: TGTGCCACCAGTGACCCCGGACAGGGGGACGAAAAACTGTTTTTT

V: TRBV19
J: TRBJ2-1
size: .
D: TRBD2
length: 16
CDR3: CASSSYGTSGPNEQFF
DNA: TGTGCCAGTAGTTCCTACGGGACTAGCGGGCCCAATGAGCAGTTCTTC

V: TRBV27
J: TRBJ2-7
size: .
D: TRBD1
length: 12
CDR3: CATRTGAYEQYF
DNA: TGTGCCACCCGGACAGGAGCCTACGAGCAGTACTTC

V: TRBV15
J: TRBJ2-7
size: .
D: TRBD2
length: 16
CDR3: CATSRDNLAGGGEQYF
DNA: TGTGCCACCAGCAGAGATAATCTAGCGGGAGGGGGCGAGCAGTACTTC

V: TRBV30
J: TRBJ1-6
size: .
D: .
length: 13
CDR3: CAFLRGDNSPLHF
DNA: TGTGCTTTTCTCCGGGGAGATAATTCACCCCTCCACTTT

V: TRBV29-1
J: TRBJ1-4
size: .
D: TRBD1
length: 14
CDR3: CSARRTGGNEKLFF
DNA: TGCAGCGCCCGCCGGACAGGGGGGAATGAAAAACTGTTTTTT

V: TRBV28
J: TRBJ1-4
size: once
D: TRBD1
length: 16
CDR3: CASSYGQVGSNEKLFF
DNA: TGTGCCAGCAGTTACGGACAGGTCGGGTCTAATGAAAAACTGTTTTTT

V: TRBV6-1
J: TRBJ1-5
size: once
D: .
length: 14
CDR3: CASSEGAGNQPQHF
DNA: TGTGCCAGCAGTGAAGGAGCAGGGAATCAGCCCCAGCATTTT

V: TRBV6-6
J: TRBJ1-1
size: .
D: .
length: 13
CDR3: CASSYRGNTEAFF
DNA: TGTGCCAGCAGTTACCGAGGAAACACTGAAGCTTTCTTT

V: TRBV13
J: TRBJ1-4
size: many
D: TRBD1
length: 15
CDR3: CASSLRQGRDEKLFF
DNA: TGTGCCAGCAGCCTTCGACAGGGGAGGGATGAAAAACTGTTTTTT

V: TRBV27
J: TRBJ2-3
size: .
D: .
length: 11
CDR3: CASRREFTQYF
DNA: TGTGCCAGCCGAAGGGAGTTCACGCAGTATTTT

V: TRBV5-1
J: TRBJ2-7
size: .
D: .
length: 15
CDR3: CASSLDRQAAYEQYF
DNA: TGCGCCAGCAGCTTGGATCGTCAGGCCGCCTACGAGCAGTACTTC

V: TRBV30
J: TRBJ1-5
size: .
D: TRBD1
length: 13
CDR3: CATGDRGAQPQHF
DNA: TGTGCAACAGGGGACAGAGGGGCTCAGCCCCAGCATTTT